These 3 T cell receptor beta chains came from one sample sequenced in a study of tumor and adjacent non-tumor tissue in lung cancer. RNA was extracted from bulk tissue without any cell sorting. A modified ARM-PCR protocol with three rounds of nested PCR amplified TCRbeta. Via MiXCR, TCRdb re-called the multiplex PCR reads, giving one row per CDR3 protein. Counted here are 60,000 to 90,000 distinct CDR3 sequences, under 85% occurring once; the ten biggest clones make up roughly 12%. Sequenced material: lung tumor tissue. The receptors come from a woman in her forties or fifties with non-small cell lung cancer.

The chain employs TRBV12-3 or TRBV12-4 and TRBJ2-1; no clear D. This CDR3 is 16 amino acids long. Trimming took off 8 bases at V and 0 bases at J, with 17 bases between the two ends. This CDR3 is CASVRDRAGSYNEQFF. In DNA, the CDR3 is TGTGCCAGCGTACGAGACCGGGCAGGCTCCTACAATGAGCAGTTCTTC.

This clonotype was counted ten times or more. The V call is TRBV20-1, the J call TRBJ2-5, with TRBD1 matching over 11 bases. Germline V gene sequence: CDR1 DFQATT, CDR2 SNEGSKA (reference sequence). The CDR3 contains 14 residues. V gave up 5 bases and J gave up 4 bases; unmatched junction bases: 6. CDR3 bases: TGCAGTGCTTCGGGACAGGGGGGCCGAGAGACCCAGTACTTC. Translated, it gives CSASGQGGRETQYF.

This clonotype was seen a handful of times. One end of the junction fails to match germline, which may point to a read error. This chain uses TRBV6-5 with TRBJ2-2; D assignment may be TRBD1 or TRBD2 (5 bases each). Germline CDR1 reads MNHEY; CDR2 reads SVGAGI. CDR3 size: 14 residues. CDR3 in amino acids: CASRGGLDTGELSF. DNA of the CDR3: TGTGCCAGCAGAGGCGGGTTGGACACCGGGGAGCTATCTTTT.